The sequence of this T cell receptor (beta chain) was determined in a study of technical replicates of blood from several donors. Repertoires were generated with immunoSEQ multiplex PCR, while TCRdb's copy carries only in-frame clones and drops some. The sample yields about 17,000 clones, 82% seen once. The CDR3 contains 16 residues. Germline CDR1 MNHEY, CDR2 SMNVEV (reference sequence). The V and J ends lost 8 bases and 1 base, in that order; junction bases with no gene match: 9. The rearrangement uses TRBV27 and TRBJ2-2; TRBD2 matches at 8 bases. This TCR was sampled from a human donor in good health. Some clones in this sample may be carry-over from other donors' samples. The material sequenced was PBMCs. CDR3 in amino acids: CASRLSGTRNTGELFF. The CDR3 nucleotides are TGTGCCAGCCGCCTCTCCGGGACTAGGAACACCGGGGAGCTGTTTTTT.